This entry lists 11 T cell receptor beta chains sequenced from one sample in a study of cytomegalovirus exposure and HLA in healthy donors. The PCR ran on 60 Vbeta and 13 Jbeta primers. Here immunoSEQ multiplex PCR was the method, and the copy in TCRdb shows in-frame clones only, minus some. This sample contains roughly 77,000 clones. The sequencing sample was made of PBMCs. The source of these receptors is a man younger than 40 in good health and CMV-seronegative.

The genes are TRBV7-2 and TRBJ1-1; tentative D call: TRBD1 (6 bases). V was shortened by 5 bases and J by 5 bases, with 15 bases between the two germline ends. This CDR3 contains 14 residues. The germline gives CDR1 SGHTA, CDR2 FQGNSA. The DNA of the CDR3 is TGTGCCAGCAGCCCGAGACTCAGGGGTACTGAAGCTTTCTTT. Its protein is CASSPRLRGTEAFF.

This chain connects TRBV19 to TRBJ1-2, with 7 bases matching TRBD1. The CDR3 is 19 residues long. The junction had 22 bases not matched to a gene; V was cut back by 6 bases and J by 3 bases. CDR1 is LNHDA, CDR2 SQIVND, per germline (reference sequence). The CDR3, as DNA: TGTGCCAGTAGGGCCGGAGGCCGGAAGTACAGGGGCCCCGACTATGGCTACACCTTC. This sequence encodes CASRAGGRKYRGPDYGYTF. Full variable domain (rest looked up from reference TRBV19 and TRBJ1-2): DGGITQSPKYLFRKEGQNVTLSCEQNLNHDAMYWYRQDPGQGLRLIYYSQIVNDFQKGDIAEGYSVSREKKESFPLTVTSAQKNPTAFYLCASRAGGRKYRGPDYGYTFGSGTRLTVV.

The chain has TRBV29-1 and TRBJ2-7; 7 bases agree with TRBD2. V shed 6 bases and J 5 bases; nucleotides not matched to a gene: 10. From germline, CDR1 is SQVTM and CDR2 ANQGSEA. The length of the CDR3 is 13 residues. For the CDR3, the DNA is TGCAGCGTCGCACTGACTAGCCCCAACGAGCAGTACTTC. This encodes CSVALTSPNEQYF.

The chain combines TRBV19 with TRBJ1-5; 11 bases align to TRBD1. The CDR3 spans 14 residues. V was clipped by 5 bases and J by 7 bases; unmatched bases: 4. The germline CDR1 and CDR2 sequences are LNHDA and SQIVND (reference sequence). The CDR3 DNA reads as TGTGCCAGTAGTGGACAGGGGGCGATCCAGCCCCAGCATTTT. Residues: CASSGQGAIQPQHF.

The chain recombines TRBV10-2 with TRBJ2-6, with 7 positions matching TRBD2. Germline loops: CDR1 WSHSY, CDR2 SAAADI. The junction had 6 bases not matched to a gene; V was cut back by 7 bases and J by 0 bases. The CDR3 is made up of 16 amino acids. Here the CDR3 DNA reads TGCGCCAGCACTTTAGCGGGTCCCTCTGGGGCCAACGTCCTGACTTTC. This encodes CASTLAGPSGANVLTF.

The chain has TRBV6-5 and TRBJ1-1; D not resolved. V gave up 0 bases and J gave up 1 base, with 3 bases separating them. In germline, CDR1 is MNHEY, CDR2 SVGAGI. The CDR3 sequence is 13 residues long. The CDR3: CASSYSRNTEAFF. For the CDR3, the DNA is TGTGCCAGCAGTTACTCGAGGAACACTGAAGCTTTCTTT.

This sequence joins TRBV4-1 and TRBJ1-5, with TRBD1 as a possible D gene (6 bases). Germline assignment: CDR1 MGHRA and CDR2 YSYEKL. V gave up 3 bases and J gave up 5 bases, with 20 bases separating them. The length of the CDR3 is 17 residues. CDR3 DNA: TGCGCCAGCAGCCAGGTTACCGGGACAAAGGGGGATCAGCCCCAGCATTTT. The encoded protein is CASSQVTGTKGDQPQHF.

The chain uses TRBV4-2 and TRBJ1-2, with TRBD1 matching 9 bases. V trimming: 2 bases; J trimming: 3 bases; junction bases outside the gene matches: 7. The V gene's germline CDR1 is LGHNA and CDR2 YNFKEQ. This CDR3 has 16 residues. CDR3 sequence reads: CASSQRWDRAHYGYTF. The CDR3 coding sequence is TGTGCCAGCAGCCAAAGATGGGACAGGGCCCACTATGGCTACACCTTC.

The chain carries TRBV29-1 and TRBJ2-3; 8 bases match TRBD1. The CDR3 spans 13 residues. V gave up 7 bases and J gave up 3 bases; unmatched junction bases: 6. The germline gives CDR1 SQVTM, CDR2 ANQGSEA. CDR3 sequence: CSGDRYGTDTQYF. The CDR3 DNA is TGCAGCGGGGACAGGTATGGGACAGATACGCAGTATTTT.

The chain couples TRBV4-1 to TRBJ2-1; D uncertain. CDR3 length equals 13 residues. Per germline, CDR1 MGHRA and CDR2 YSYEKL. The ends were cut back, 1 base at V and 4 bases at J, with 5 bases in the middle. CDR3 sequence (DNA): TGCGCCAGCAGCCAAGTCCAGTACAATGAGCAGTTCTTC. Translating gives CASSQVQYNEQFF.

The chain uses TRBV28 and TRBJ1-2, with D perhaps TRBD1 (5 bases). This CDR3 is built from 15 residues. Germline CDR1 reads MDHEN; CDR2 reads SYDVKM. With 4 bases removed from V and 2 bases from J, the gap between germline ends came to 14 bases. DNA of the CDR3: TGTGCCAGCAGTTCTGGCGGGGGTTCAAACTATGGCTACACCTTC. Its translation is CASSSGGGSNYGYTF.